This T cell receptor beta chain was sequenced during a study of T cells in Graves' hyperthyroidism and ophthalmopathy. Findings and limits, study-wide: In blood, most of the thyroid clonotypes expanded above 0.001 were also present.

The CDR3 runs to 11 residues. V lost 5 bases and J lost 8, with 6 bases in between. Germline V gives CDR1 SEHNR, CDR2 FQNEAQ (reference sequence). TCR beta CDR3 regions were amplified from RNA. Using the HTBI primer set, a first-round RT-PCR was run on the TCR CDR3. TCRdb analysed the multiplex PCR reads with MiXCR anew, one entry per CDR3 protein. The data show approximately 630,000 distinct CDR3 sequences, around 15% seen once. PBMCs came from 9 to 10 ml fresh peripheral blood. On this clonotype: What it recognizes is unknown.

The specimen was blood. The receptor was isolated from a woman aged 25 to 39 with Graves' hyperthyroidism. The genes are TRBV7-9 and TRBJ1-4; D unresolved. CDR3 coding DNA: TGTGCCAGCAGCCAGCGAGAAAAACTGTTTTTT. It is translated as CASSQREKLFF.